The entry below describes one T cell receptor (beta chain). The sample belongs to a study of shared clonotypes between healthy human individuals. Study at large: Three plates each covered CD4 naive and memory; CD8 naive two, CD8 memory one.

Germline V gives CDR1 SGHDT, CDR2 YYEEEE. V lost 0 bases and J 7 bases, leaving 1 base between the germline ends. CDR3 length: 11 residues. Evenly divided among several immunoSEQ plates was the genomic DNA of each subset. TCRdb's table, derived via immunoSEQ multiplex PCR, lists solely in-frame clones and lacks some. The repertoire consists of around 650,000 clones, with roughly 96% occurring once and the leading ten covering about 0.11%. Positively selected for CCR7, the CD45RO-negative cells used as naive CD8 cells excluded terminally differentiated effector memory CD45RA+ cells. The clonotype was recovered from a woman in her 30s in good health. The chain is built from TRBV5-6 and TRBJ1-4; D ambiguous. The sequenced sample consisted of naive CD8+ T cells sorted from blood. The CDR3 nucleotides read TGTGCCAGCAGCTTGGGTGAAAAACTGTTTTTT. This encodes CASSLGEKLFF.